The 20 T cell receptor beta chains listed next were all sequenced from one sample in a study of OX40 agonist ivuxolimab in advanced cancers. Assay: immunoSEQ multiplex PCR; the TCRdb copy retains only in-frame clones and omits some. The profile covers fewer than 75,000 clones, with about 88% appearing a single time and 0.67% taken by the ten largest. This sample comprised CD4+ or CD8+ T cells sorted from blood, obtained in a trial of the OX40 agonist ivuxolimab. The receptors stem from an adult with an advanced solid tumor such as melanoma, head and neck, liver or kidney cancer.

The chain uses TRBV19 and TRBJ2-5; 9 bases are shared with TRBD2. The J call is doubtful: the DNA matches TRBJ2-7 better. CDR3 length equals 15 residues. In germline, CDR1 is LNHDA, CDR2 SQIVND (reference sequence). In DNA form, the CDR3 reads TGTGCCAGTTCCTCAGGGGCGGGAGGGCTCCACGAGCAGTACTTC. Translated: CASSSGAGGLHEQYF.

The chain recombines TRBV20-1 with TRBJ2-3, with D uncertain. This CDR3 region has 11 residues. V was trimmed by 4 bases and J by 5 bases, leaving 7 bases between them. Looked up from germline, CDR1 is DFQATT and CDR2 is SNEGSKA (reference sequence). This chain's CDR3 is CSATLLDTQYF. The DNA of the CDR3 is TGCAGTGCTACCTTATTAGATACGCAGTATTTT.

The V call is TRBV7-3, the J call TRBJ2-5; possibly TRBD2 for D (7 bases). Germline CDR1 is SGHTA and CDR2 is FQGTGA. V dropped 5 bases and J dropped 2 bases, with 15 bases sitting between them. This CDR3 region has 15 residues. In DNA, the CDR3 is TGTGCCAGCAGCCCTCTGGGGGGGCTGCAAGAGACCCAGTACTTC. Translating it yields CASSPLGGLQETQYF.

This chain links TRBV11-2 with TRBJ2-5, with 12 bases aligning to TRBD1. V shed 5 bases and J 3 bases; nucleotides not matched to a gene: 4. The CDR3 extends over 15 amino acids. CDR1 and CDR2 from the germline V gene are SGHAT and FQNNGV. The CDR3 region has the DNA TGTGCCAGCAGCCTAGGGACAGGGGGCGAAGAGACCCAGTACTTC. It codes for CASSLGTGGEETQYF.

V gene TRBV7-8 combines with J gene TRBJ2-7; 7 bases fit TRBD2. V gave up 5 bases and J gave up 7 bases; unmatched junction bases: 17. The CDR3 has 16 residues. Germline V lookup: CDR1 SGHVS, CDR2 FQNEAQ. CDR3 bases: TGTGCCAGCAGCCTCACGGGTCGGGCTTACGGGAGGGAGCAGTACTTC. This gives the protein CASSLTGRAYGREQYF.

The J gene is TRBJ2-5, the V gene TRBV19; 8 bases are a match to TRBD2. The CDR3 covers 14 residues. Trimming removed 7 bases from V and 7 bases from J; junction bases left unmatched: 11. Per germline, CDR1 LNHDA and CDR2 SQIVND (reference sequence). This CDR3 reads CASTADSGMGTQYF. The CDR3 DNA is TGTGCCAGTACCGCCGATAGCGGGATGGGGACCCAGTACTTC.

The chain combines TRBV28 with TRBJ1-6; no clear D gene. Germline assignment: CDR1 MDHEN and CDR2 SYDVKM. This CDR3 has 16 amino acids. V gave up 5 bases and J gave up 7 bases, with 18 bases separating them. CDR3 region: CASSGPTQHWNSPLHF. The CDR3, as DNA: TGTGCCAGCAGTGGGCCGACCCAGCATTGGAATTCACCCCTCCACTTT.

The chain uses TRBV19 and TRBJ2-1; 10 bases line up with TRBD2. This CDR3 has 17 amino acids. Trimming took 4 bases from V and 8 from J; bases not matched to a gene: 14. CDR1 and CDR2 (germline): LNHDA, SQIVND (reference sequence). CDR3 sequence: CASSTRTSGQLVDEQFF. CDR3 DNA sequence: TGTGCCAGTAGTACCAGGACTAGCGGTCAGTTGGTGGATGAGCAGTTCTTC.

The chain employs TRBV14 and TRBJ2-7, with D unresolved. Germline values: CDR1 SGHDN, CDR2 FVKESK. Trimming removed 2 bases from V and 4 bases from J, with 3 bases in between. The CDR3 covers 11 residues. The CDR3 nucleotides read TGTGCCAGCAGCCAAAGTTACGAGCAGTACTTC. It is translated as CASSQSYEQYF.

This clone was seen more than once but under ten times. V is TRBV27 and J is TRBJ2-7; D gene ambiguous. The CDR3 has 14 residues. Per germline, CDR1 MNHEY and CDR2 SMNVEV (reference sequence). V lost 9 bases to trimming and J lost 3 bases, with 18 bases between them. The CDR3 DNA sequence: TGTGCCAGTAGTAACGTGTCGCCAGTCTACGAGCAGTACTTC. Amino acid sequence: CASSNVSPVYEQYF.

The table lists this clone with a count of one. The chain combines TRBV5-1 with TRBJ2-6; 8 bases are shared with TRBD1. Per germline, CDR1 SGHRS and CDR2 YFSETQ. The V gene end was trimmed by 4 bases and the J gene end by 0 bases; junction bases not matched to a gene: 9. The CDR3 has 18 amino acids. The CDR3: CASSIRTGTHSGANVLTF. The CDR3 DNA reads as TGCGCCAGCAGCATAAGGACAGGGACTCACTCTGGGGCCAACGTCCTGACTTTC. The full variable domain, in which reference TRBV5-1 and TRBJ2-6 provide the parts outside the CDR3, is KAGVTQTPRYLIKTRGQQVTLSCSPISGHRSVSWYQQTPGQGLQFLFEYFSETQRNKGNFPGRFSGRQFSNSRSEMNVSTLELGDSALYLCASSIRTGTHSGANVLTFGAGSRLTVL.

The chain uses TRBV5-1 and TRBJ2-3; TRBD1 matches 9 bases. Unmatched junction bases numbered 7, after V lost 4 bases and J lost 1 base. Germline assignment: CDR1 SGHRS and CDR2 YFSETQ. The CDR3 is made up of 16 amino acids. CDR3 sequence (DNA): TGCGCCAGCAGCGAGGGACAGGGAATGGGCACAGATACGCAGTATTTT. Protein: CASSEGQGMGTDTQYF.

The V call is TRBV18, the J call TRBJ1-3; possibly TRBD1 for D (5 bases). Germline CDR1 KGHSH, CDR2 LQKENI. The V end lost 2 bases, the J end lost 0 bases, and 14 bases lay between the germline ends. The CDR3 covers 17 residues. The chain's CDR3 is CASSPISRESSGNTIYF. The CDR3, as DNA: TGTGCCAGCTCACCAATTTCCAGGGAGAGCTCTGGAAACACCATATATTTT.

For the CDR3, the DNA is TGTGCCTGGAGCCGGGGGAGAGGCCAGCCCCAGCATTTT. Translated, it gives CAWSRGRGQPQHF. The chain recombines TRBV30 with TRBJ1-5; the D gene is possibly TRBD1 (5 bases). The germline gives CDR1 GTSNPN, CDR2 SVGIG (reference sequence). The V and J ends lost 3 bases and 7 bases respectively, with 13 bases between them. CDR3 length: 13 residues.

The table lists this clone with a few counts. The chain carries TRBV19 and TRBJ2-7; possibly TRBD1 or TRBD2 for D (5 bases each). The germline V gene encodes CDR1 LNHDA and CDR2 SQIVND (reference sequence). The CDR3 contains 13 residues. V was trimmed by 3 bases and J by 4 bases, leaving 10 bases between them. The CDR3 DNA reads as TGTGCCAGTAGTATTGGGGGACGGTACGAGCAGTACTTC. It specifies CASSIGGRYEQYF.

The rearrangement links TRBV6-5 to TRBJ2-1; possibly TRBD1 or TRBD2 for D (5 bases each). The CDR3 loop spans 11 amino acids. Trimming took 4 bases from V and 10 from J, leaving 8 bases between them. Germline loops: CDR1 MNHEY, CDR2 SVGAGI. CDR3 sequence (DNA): TGTGCCAGCAGTTCCGGGGCGGAGCAGTTCTTC. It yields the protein CASSSGAEQFF.

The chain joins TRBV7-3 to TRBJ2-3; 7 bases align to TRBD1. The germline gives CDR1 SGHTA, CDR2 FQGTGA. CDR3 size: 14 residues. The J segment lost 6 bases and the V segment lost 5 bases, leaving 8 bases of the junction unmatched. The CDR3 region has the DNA TGTGCCAGCAGCCCAAGGGACAGTGGCGATACGCAGTATTTT. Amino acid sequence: CASSPRDSGDTQYF.

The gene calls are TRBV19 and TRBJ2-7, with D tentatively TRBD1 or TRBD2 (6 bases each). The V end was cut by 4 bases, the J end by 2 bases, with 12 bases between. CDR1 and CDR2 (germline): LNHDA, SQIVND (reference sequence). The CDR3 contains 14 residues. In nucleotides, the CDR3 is TGTGCCAGTAGTAAGGGCGGGACAACCTACGAGCAGTACTTC. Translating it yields CASSKGGTTYEQYF.

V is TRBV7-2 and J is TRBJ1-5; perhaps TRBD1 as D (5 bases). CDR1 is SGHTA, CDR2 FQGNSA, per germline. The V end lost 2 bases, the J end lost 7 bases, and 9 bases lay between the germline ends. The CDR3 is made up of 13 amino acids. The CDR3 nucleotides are TGTGCCAGCAGCTTACAAGGGGAACAGCCCCAGCATTTT. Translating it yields CASSLQGEQPQHF.

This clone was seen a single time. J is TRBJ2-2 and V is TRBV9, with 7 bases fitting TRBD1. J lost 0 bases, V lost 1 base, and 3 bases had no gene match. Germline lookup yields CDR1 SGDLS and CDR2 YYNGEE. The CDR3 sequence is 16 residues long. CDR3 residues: CASSVSTGSNTGELFF. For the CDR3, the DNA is TGTGCCAGCAGCGTATCGACAGGGTCGAACACCGGGGAGCTGTTTTTT.